This T cell receptor (beta chain) was captured in a study of tissue T cells after allogeneic stem cell transplantation. Study findings and constraints: Anatomically similar tissues had similar TCR repertoires within each patient. This small cohort was clinically heterogeneous, and sampling depth was a limitation. Only a limited share of tissue TCRs appeared in blood or spleen.

V was cut by 2 bases and J by 6 bases, with 10 bases left in between. The CDR3 sequence is 13 residues long. Germline V lookup: CDR1 SGHRS, CDR2 YFSETQ. To note about this clone: The antigen is undetermined.

Sequencing of TCRbeta CDR3 at survey depth gave sequences and template counts. Sequencing used immunoSEQ multiplex PCR; TCRdb keeps in-frame clones, though not all of them. The sample lists more than 9,500 clones, 70% occurring once. The source is a woman aged 18 to 49 with breast cancer. The chain uses TRBV5-1 and TRBJ2-3; D is unclear. The sequencing here drew on tissue from the right colon, taken at autopsy. CDR3 loop: CASSFWGRDTQYF. The CDR3, as DNA: TGCGCCAGCAGCTTCTGGGGTAGGGATACGCAGTATTTT.